The present T cell receptor (beta chain) was sequenced within a study of T cells and Merkel cell carcinoma outcomes. The CDR3 is made up of 10 amino acids. The germline V gene encodes CDR1 SNHLY and CDR2 FYNNEI. The V end was cut by 8 bases, the J end by 6 bases, with 7 bases between. Measured with immunoSEQ multiplex PCR; TCRdb has only the in-frame clones, and not every one. The data show about 19,000 clones, roughly 80% seen once. The chain combines TRBV2 with TRBJ1-1; no definite D call. Specimen: tumor tissue from Merkel cell carcinoma. This TCR was recovered from a human donor with Merkel cell carcinoma. This chain's CDR3 is CASGRAEAFF. For the CDR3, the DNA is TGTGCCAGCGGGCGGGCTGAAGCTTTCTTT.